Sequencing of this TCR beta chain was carried out in a study of radiotherapy plus CTLA-4 blockade in lung cancer. Overall study: 15% to 20% of patients responded objectively, and 31% achieved disease control.

People whose metastatic non-small-cell lung cancer was chemo-refractory got focal radiation along with CTLA-4 blockade by ipilimumab. Sequencing used immunoSEQ multiplex PCR; TCRdb keeps in-frame clones, though not all of them. The sample yields about 97,000 clones, roughly 79% seen once. Study-wide points: After treatment with radiotherapy plus ipilimumab, TCR clones that came from the tumor expanded in blood. Strongest reported response predictors: early blood clone changes and post-radiation interferon-beta.

This clone was seen ten or more times. Its specificity is not known. Sequences were derived from peripheral blood, sampled from a patient treated with radiotherapy plus ipilimumab. The origin of this receptor is a human donor with non-small cell lung cancer who had a partial response to radiotherapy plus ipilimumab. Some clones in this sample may be carry-over from other donors' samples.

The CDR3 loop reads CASSTGTRLQFF. The CDR3 DNA is TGTGCCAGCAGCACCGGGACTAGACTACAGTTCTTC. The chain links TRBV7-9 to TRBJ2-1; 8 positions agree with TRBD2. This CDR3 comprises 12 residues. CDR1 SEHNR and CDR2 FQNEAQ come from the germline V gene (reference sequence). J was trimmed by 13 bases and V by 5 bases; bases with no gene match: 7.